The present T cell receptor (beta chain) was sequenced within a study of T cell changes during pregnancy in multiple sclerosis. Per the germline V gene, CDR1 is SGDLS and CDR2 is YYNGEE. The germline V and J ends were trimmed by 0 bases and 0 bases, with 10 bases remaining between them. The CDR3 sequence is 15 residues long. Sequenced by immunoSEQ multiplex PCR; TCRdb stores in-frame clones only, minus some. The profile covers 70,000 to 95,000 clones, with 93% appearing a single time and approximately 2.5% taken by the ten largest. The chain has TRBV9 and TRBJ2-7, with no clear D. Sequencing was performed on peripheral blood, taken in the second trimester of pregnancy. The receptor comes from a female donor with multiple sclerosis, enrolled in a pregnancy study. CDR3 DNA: TGTGCCAGCAGCGTAGGTACCCTATACTCCTACGAGCAGTACTTC. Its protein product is CASSVGTLYSYEQYF.